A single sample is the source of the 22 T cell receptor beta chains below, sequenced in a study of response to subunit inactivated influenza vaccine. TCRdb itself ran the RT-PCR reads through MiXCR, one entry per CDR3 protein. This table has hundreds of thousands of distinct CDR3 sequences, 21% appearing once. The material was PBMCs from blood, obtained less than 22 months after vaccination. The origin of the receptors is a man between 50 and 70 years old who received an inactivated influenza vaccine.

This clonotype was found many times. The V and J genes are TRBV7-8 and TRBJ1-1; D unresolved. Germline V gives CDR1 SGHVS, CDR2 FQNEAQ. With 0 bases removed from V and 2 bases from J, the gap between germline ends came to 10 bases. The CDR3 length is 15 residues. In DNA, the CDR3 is TGTGCCAGCAGCTTAGCTTCGTTTCTAAACACTGAAGCTTTCTTT. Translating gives CASSLASFLNTEAFF. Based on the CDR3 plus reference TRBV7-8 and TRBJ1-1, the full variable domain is GAGVSQSPRYKVAKRGQDVALRCDPISGHVSLFWYQQALGQGPEFLTYFQNEAQLDKSGLPSDRFFAERPEGSVSTLKIQRTQQEDSAVYLCASSLASFLNTEAFFGQGTRLTVV.

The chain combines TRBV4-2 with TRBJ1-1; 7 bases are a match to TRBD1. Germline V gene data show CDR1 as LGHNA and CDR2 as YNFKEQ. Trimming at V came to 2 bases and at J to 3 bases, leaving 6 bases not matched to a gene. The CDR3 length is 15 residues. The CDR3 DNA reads TGTGCCAGCAGCCAAACCGGACAGGTTGACACTGAAGCTTTCTTT. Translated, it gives CASSQTGQVDTEAFF.

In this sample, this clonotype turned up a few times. The CDR3 sequence: CASSDRAGYNSPLHF. In DNA form, the CDR3 reads TGTGCCAGCAGTGACAGGGCCGGATATAATTCACCCCTCCACTTT. The rearrangement uses TRBV6-2 or TRBV6-3 and TRBJ1-6, with TRBD1 matching over 7 bases. The germline V gene encodes CDR1 MNHEY and CDR2 SVGEGT. The CDR3 is made up of 15 amino acids. V gave up 5 bases and J gave up 4 bases; unmatched junction bases: 5.

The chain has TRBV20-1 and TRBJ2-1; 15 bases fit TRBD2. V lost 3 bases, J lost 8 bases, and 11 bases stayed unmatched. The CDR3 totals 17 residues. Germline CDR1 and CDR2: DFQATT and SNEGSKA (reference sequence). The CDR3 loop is CSARSSGLAGGIDEQFF. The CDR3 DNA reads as TGCAGTGCTAGGTCCTCGGGACTAGCGGGAGGTATCGATGAGCAGTTCTTC.

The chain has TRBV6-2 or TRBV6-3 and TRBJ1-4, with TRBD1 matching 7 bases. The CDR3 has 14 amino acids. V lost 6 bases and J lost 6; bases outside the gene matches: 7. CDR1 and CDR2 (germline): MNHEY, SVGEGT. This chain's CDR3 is CASRKDRVDEKLFF. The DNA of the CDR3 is TGTGCCAGCAGAAAAGACAGGGTGGATGAAAAACTGTTTTTT.

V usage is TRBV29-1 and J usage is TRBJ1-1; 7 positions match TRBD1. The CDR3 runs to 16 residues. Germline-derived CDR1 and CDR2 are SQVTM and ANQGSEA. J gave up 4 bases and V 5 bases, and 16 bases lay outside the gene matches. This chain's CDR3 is CSVSETGSPTGTEAFF. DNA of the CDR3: TGCAGCGTTAGCGAGACAGGGTCCCCTACGGGCACTGAAGCTTTCTTT.

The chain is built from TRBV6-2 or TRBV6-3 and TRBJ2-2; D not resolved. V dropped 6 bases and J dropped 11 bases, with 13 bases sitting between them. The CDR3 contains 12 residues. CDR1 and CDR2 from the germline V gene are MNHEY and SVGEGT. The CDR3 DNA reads TGTGCCAGCAGGACCTCGGGCAGAGAGCTGTTTTTT. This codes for CASRTSGRELFF.

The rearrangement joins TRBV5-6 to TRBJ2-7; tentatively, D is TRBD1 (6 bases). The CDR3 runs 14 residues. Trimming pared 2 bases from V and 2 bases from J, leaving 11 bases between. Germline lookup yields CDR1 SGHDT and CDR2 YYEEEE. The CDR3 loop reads CASSFLQGTYEQYF. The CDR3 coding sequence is TGTGCCAGCAGCTTTCTACAGGGCACCTACGAGCAGTACTTC.

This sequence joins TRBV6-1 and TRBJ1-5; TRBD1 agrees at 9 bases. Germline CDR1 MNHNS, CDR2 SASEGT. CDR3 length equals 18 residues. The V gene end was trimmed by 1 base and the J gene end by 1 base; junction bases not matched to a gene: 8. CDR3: CASSEGTGVWPSNQPQHF. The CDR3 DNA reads TGTGCCAGCAGTGAAGGGACAGGGGTCTGGCCGAGCAATCAGCCCCAGCATTTT.

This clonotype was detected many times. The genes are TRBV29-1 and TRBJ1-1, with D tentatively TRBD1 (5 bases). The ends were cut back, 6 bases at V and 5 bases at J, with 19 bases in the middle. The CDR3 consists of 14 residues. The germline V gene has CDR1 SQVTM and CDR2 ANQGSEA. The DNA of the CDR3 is TGCAGCGTCGAACTCCGGGACGGGTGGACTGAAGCTTTCTTT. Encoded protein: CSVELRDGWTEAFF.

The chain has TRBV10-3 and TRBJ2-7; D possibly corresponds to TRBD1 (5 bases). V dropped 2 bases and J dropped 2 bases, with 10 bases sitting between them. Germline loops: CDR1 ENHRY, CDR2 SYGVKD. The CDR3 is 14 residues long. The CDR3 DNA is TGTGCCATCAGTGAGACAGGTGGCACCTACGAGCAGTACTTC. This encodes CAISETGGTYEQYF.

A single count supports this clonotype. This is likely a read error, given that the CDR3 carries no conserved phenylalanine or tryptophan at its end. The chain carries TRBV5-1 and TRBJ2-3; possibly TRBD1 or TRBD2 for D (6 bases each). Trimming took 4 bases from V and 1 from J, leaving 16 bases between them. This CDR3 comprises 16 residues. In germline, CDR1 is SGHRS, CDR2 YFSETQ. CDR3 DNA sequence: TGCGCCAGCAGCAGGGGGGCAAGCGTGGGCACAGATACGCAGTATTTG. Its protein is CASSRGASVGTDTQYL.

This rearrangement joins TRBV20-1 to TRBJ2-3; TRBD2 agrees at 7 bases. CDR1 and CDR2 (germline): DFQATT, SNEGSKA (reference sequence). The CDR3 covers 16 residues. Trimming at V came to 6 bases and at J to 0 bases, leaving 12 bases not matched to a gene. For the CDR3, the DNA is TGCAGTGCCCCGAGGGGTCCTAGCGGCAGCACAGATACGCAGTATTTT. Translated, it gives CSAPRGPSGSTDTQYF.

The CDR3 here is CASSWKPGQYTGELFF. CDR3 bases: TGCGCCAGCAGCTGGAAACCGGGACAGTACACCGGGGAGCTGTTTTTT. The V gene is TRBV5-1, the J gene TRBJ2-2; 7 nucleotides match TRBD1. CDR1 is SGHRS and CDR2 is YFSETQ in the germline V gene. The CDR3 runs 16 residues. Germline trimming cut 3 bases from V and 3 bases from J; bases unmatched to any gene: 8.

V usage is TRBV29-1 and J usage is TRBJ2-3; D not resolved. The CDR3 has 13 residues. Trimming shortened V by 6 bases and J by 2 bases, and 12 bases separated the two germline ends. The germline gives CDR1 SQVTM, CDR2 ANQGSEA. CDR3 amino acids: CSVDRRDTDTQYF. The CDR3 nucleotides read TGCAGCGTGGACCGACGAGACACAGATACGCAGTATTTT.

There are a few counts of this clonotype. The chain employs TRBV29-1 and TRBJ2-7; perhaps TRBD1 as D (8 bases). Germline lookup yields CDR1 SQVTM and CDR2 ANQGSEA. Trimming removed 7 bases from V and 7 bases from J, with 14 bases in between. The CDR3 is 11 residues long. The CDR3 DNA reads TGCAGCGCTGACAGGGGAGGGGAGCAGTACTTC. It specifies CSADRGGEQYF.

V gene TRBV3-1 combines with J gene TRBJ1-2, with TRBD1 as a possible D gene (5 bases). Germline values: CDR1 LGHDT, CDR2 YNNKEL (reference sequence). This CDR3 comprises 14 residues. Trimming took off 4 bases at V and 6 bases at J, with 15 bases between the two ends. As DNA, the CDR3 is TGTGCCAGCAGCCGGGCAGGGACGTGGGATGGCTACACCTTC. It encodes CASSRAGTWDGYTF.

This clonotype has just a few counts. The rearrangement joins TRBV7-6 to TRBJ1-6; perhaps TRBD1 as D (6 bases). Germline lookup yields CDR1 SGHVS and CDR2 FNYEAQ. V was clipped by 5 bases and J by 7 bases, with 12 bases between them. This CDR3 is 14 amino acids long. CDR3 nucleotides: TGTGCCAGCAGCCTTCGACAGGAGAATTCACCCCTCCACTTT. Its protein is CASSLRQENSPLHF. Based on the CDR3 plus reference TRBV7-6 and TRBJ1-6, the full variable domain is GAGVSQSPRYKVTKRGQDVALRCDPISGHVSLYWYRQALGQGPEFLTYFNYEAQQDKSGLPNDRFSAERPEGSISTLTIQRTEQRDSAMYRCASSLRQENSPLHFGNGTRLTVT.

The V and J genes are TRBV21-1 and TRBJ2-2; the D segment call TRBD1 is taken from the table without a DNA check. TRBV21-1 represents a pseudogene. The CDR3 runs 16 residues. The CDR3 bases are TGTGCCAGCAGCAAAGCGGAGGACACGAACACCGGGGAGCTGTTTTTT. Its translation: CASSKAEDTNTGELFF.

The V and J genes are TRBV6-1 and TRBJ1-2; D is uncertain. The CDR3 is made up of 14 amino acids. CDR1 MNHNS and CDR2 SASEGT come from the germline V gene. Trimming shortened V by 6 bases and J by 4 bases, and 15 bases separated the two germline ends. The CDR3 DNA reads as TGTGCCAGCAGGAGAAGTCAGGACGCCTATGGCTACACCTTC. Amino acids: CASRRSQDAYGYTF.

The DNA for the CDR3 is TGCAGTGCTGCCGGGTCCTATGGCTACACCTTC. This codes for CSAAGSYGYTF. The chain has TRBV20-1 and TRBJ1-2; D gene unclear. The V gene's germline CDR1 is DFQATT and CDR2 SNEGSKA (reference sequence). The CDR3 contains 11 residues. V shed 5 bases and J shed 4 bases, with 8 bases lying between them.

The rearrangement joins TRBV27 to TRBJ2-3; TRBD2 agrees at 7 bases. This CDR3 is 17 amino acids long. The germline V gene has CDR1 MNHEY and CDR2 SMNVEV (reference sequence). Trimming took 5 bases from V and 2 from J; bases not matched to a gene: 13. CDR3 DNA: TGTGCCAGCAGTGATCTCGGAGCGGGACCATTCACAGATACGCAGTATTTT. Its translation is CASSDLGAGPFTDTQYF.